The source of this T cell receptor (beta chain) is a study of T cell responses to AZD1222 COVID-19 vaccine. Germline assignment: CDR1 SGHRS and CDR2 YFSETQ. V shed 2 bases, J shed 5 bases, and the junction held 6 bases outside the gene matches. This CDR3 has 14 amino acids. Concerning this clone itself: Its cognate antigen is unknown.

It was second doses at about 4 or about 12 weeks that were pooled. Findings and caveats of the study: The number of AZD1222 recipients seropositive at baseline was only six.

Clones were read by immunoSEQ multiplex PCR, and TCRdb kept only the in-frame ones, dropping some. The repertoire includes about 100,000 clones, about 92% of them detected once, and under 9.5% sits in the top ten. The receptor was isolated from an adult who received the AZD1222 COVID-19 vaccine. This chain connects TRBV5-1 to TRBJ2-7, with 8 bases identical to TRBD1. The sample in question was peripheral blood, obtained 28 days after the second AZD1222 dose. The CDR3 nucleotides read TGCGCCAGCAGCTTAGGACAGGGCACCCACGAGCAGTACTTC. Its translation: CASSLGQGTHEQYF.